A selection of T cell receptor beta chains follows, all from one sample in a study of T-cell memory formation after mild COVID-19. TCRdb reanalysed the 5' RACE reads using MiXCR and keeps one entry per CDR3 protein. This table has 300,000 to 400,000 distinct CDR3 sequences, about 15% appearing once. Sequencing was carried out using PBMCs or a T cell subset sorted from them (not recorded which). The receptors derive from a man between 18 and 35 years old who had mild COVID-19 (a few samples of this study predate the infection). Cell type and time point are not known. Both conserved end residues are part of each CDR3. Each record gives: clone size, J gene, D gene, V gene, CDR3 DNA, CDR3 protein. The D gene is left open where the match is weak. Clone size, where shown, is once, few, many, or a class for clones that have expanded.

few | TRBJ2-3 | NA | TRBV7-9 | TGTGCCAGCAGCTTAGCTGCGGGTGGGTCAGATACGCAGTATTTT | CASSLAAGGSDTQYF
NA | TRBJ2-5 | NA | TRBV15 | TGTGCCACCAGCAGCCGGGATTCAAGGTTTCAGGAGACCCAGTACTTC | CATSSRDSRFQETQYF
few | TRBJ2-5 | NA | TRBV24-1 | TGTGCCACCAGTGATTTGCGAGAGACCCAGTACTTC | CATSDLRETQYF
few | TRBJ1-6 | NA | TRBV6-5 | TGTGCCAGCAGTTATAGCAGGAGCTCCTATAATTCACCCCTCCACTTT | CASSYSRSSYNSPLHF
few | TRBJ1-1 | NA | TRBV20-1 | TGCAGTGCTAGTTCTACTGAAGCTTTCTTT | CSASSTEAFF
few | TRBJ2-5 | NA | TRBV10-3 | TGTGCCATCAGTGTATTAGGAGGACAAGGGGAGACCCAGTACTTC | CAISVLGGQGETQYF
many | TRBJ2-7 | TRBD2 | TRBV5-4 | TGTGCCAGCAGCTTCGGGGGGGCGGATAGCGAGCAGTACTTC | CASSFGGADSEQYF
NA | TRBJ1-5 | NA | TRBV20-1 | TGCAGTGCTAGGGCCCTCCCGTGGTCAGGGAGCAATCAGCCCCAGCATTTT | CSARALPWSGSNQPQHF
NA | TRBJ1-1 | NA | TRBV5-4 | TGTGCCAGCAAAAACTACACTGAAGCTTTCTTT | CASKNYTEAFF
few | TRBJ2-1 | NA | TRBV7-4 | TGTGCCAGCACCCTGAGCCGTTCTAGCTCCTACAATGAGCAGTTCTTC | CASTLSRSSSYNEQFF
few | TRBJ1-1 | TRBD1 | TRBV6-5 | TGTGCCAGCAGCCTACAGGGGCCCGTCCCCACTGAAGCTTTCTTT | CASSLQGPVPTEAFF
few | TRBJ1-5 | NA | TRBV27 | TGTGCCAGCAGTTTTCTTTCTAGCAATCAGCCCCAGCATTTT | CASSFLSSNQPQHF
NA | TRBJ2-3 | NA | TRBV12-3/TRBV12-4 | TGTGCCAGCGAGTCGGGTGCGAGCACAGATACGCAGTATTTT | CASESGASTDTQYF
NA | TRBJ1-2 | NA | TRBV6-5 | TGTGCCAGCAGTTACTCGCCAGGCGAAGCTAACTATGGCTACACCTTC | CASSYSPGEANYGYTF
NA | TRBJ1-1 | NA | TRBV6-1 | TGTGCCAGCATTACGGACGGCGCTGAAGCTTTCTTT | CASITDGAEAFF
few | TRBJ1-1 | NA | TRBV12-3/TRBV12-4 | TGTGCCAGCAACACAGGGTCGGTTACTGAAGCTTTCTTT | CASNTGSVTEAFF
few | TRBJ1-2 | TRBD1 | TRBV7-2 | TGTGCCAGCAGCGTAGACAGGGAATTCACCTTC | CASSVDREFTF
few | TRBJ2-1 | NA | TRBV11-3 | TGTGCCAGCAGCTTATCTTCCGGGTGGTACAATGAGCAGTTCTTC | CASSLSSGWYNEQFF
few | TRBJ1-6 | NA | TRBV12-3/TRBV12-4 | TGTGCCAGCAGTTTAGGGGGCGGTAATTCACCCCTCCACTTT | CASSLGGGNSPLHF
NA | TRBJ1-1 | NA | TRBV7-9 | TGTGCCAGCAGTCACCCTGAAGCTTTCTTT | CASSHPEAFF
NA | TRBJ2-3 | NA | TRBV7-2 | TGTGCCAGCAGCCCTGGGTCCGTGGGAGATACGCAGTATTTT | CASSPGSVGDTQYF
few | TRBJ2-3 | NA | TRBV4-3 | TGCGCCAGCAGCCAAGACGACGGCGCAGATACGCAGTATTTT | CASSQDDGADTQYF
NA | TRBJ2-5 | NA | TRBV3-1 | TGTGCCAGCAGCCAACGCGGGACCCAGTACTTC | CASSQRGTQYF
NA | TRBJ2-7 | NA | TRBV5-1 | TGCGCCAGCAGCTTGGGACCTACCGCCTACGAGCAGTACTTC | CASSLGPTAYEQYF
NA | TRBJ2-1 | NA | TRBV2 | TGTGCCAGCAGTGAACTGTTTCTCCGAGCGGACCTCTCCTACAATGAGCAGTTCTTC | CASSELFLRADLSYNEQFF
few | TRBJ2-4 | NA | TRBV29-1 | TGCAGCGTTGAGGGGGGAAACATTCAGTACTTC | CSVEGGNIQYF
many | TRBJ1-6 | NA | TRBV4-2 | TGTGCCAGCAGCCAAGACGGGGAAAATTCACCCCTCCACTTT | CASSQDGENSPLHF
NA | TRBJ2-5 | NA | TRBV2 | TGTGCCAGCAGTGAAGCGTCGGCCAGGGAAGAGACCCAGTACTTC | CASSEASAREETQYF
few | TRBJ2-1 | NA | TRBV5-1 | TGCGCCAGCAGCTTGAGACCGCGACGACCCTACAATGAGCAGTTCTTC | CASSLRPRRPYNEQFF
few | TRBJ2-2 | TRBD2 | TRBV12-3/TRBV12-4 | TGTGCCAGCAGTTTAACTAGCGGGGGATACACCGGGGAGCTGTTTTTT | CASSLTSGGYTGELFF
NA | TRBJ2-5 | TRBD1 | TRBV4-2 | TGTGCCAGCAGCACGGCAGGGGGCACCCAAGAGACCCAGTACTTC | CASSTAGGTQETQYF
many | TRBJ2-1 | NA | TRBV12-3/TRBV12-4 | TGTGCCAGCAGGAGGGCGGGGGCCCCCGGTGAGCAGTTCTTC | CASRRAGAPGEQFF
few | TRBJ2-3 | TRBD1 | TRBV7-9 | TGTGCCAGCAGCTTAGCAGAGACAGGGGCAGATACGCAGTATTTT | CASSLAETGADTQYF
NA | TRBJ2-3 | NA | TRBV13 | TGTGCCAGCAGCCAACAGGGGGGGAGCACAGATACGCAGTATTTT | CASSQQGGSTDTQYF
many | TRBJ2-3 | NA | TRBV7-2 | TGTGCCAGCAGCTTATATCAGAGAAGCACAGATACGCAGTATTTT | CASSLYQRSTDTQYF
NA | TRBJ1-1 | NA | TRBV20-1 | TGCAGTGCAAAGGGAGAGGGACGAACCACTGAAGCTTTCTTT | CSAKGEGRTTEAFF
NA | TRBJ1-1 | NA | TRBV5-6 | TGTGCCAGCAACGGTCCAGGTTCTGACACTGAAGCTTTCTTT | CASNGPGSDTEAFF
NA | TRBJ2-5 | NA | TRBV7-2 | TGTGCCAGCAGCTCCGGCCGATCACAGAGCCTTGGGGGCCAGTACTTC | CASSSGRSQSLGGQYF
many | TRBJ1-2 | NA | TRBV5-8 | TGTGCCAGCAGCTTGGGCGGGAGCGGATTGGGTTTTGGCTACACCTTC | CASSLGGSGLGFGYTF
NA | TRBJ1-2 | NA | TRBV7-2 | TGTGCCAGCAGCTTAGAGGTCGCCTACTATGGCTACACCTTC | CASSLEVAYYGYTF
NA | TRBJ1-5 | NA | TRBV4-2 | TGTGCCAGCAGCCAAGATGGGGCAGGAACCCACAATCAGCCCCAGCATTTT | CASSQDGAGTHNQPQHF
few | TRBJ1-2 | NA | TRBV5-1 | TGCGCCAGCAGCCCGGACAGCGAGGGCTACACCTTC | CASSPDSEGYTF